The rows below give T cell receptor beta chains drawn from one sample of a study of Tregs in tolerant kidney transplant recipients. Assay: immunoSEQ multiplex PCR; the TCRdb copy retains only in-frame clones and omits some. The table includes 98,000 or so clones, 90% detected once. The source material was CD4+ T cells from blood, sampled before the transplant. All receptors come from a human donor who received a combined kidney and bone marrow transplant. The conserved cysteine and the conserved F or W are not part of the CDR3 here.

V	J	CDR3
TRBV5-4	TRBJ2-7	ASSVGSRSYEQY
TRBV7-2	TRBJ2-3	ASSPGESTDTQY
TRBV11-2	TRBJ1-6	ASSPSAGDSPLH
TRBV14	TRBJ2-1	ASSQLAGDRIEQF
TRBV6-5	TRBJ2-7	ASSYSRTYEQY
TRBV2	TRBJ1-1	ASTGNTEAF
TRBV6-5	TRBJ1-5	ASSKGDRGRQPQH
TRBV10-3	TRBJ1-4	ATSGSSGTGDEKLF
TRBV28	TRBJ1-2	ASIPKGAVANYGYT
TRBV6-4	TRBJ1-1	ASSPKGGTEAF
TRBV4-1	TRBJ1-6	ASSQGSGTVLNSPLH
TRBV5-1	TRBJ2-3	ASSWGGSGGADTQY
TRBV5-4	TRBJ2-1	ASSNRDRENEQF
TRBV6-1	TRBJ1-5	ASSELGPSNQPQH
TRBV11-2	TRBJ1-3	ASSRGTGGTSGNTIY
TRBV15	TRBJ2-5	ATSRVTGIETQY
TRBV2	TRBJ2-7	ASSVLVSSYEQY
TRBV30	TRBJ1-4	AWSVGQNEKLF
TRBV4-1	TRBJ1-4	ASSQGVGGGATNEKLF
TRBV9	TRBJ2-3	ASSPPPRDSSTDTQY
TRBV7-2	TRBJ2-7	ASSASRANYEQY
TRBV2	TRBJ1-6	ATSTETYSPLH
TRBV19	TRBJ2-4	ASGLAGAKNIQY
TRBV6-5	TRBJ1-2	ASSYSGAGYT
TRBV5-8	TRBJ2-7	ASSLAGGEQY
TRBV25-1	TRBJ1-2	ASSEPTGGFGYT
TRBV5-1	TRBJ1-2	ASSWTGVDYGYT
TRBV5-1	TRBJ2-3	ASSLVTSGGTDTQY
TRBV12-5	TRBJ2-1	ASGSRDRGGSEQF
TRBV2	TRBJ2-2	ATWGTSGVISNTGELF
TRBV6-1	TRBJ2-7	ASSEAGQVAPPPSYEQY
TRBV19	TRBJ1-4	ASKAGDGEKLF
TRBV6-1	TRBJ1-5	ASRRENQPQH
TRBV11-2	TRBJ1-2	ASSPDRAYGYT
TRBV4-1	TRBJ1-2	ASSQPDRANYGYT
TRBV19	TRBJ2-1	ASSLRGGGYNEQF
TRBV6-5	TRBJ2-7	ASSYFGGRYEQY
TRBV7-2	TRBJ2-3	ASSLSSGRVVDTQY
TRBV11-3	TRBJ2-5	ASSLSWDSQETQY